The following is a TCR beta chain sequence with its context. In its sample, this clonotype was seen a few times. What antigen it recognizes has not been identified. No quality values exist for individual bases; no much larger clone is one base distant. The entry originates in a study of blood T cells in healthy people across ages (dated by TCRdb to the mid-2010s). Study-wide context: In model experiments, roughly one uniquely barcoded TCR beta cDNA molecule per two T cells was captured by template switching. Age-related changes in TCR beta repertoire diversity were measured in the study by deep sequencing normalized with unique cDNA molecular identifiers. The donors were divided into four age groups: young (average around 17 years), middle-aged (under 40), aged (approximately 62) and long-lived (82). Donors of different ages were randomly distributed across sequencing lanes to avoid experimental bias. Using the same blood draw, the study looked at two additional independent replicas of 1 million unique cDNA reads for two donors, one aged 18 to 30 and the other aged 80 or older.

CDR1 and CDR2 were assigned from the germline V gene as SGHVS and FNYEAQ. Relative to germline, V is 6 bases shorter and J is 8 bases shorter, with 19 bases between their ends. Taken from cysteine to phenylalanine, the CDR3 has 14 residues. Kept here is only the CDR3 DNA, which spans 42 bases and is read in frame from base 1. The donors were roughly 38 Caucasian individuals from Russia, aged about 6 to 95 years, who were systemically healthy. Approximately 10 milliliters of peripheral blood were collected from each donor into EDTA-treated Vacutainer tubes. Ficoll-Paque density-gradient centrifugation was used to isolate PBMCs, with at least 6.5 million per sample. Trizol reagent was used to extract total RNA from PBMCs, with at least 6 micrograms per sample. For every donor, flow cytometry on a PBMC aliquot measured the percentage of naive CD45RAhigh/CD27high T cells. Library method: 5' RACE. Sequencing was carried out with an Illumina HiSeq 2500. The second PCR ran for about 7 to 11 cycles and used a J-beta primer mix along with a sample-barcoded 5' primer. Each TCR beta cDNA molecule received a unique molecular identifier from a template-switch 5' adaptor carrying 12 random nucleotides. At least 2.5 million CDR3-containing paired-end reads were obtained from each sample. First-strand cDNA synthesis was performed from all RNA using the Mint cDNA synthesis kit, with priming by a TRBC-specific oligonucleotide. Following uracil-DNA glycosylase treatment, all cDNA underwent a first 18-cycle PCR with the universal primers M1SS and BC2_uni_R. In the source study's methods: Normalization of each sample was performed by random selection of 1 million high-quality reads, each carrying a distinct molecular identifier. Instead of being binned into consensus sequences, reads with shared molecular identifiers were discarded. MiTCR, set to a Q25 quality threshold and the strictest error-elimination algorithm, was used for CDR3 identification, clonotype clustering and error correction. A nonparametric unseen species model with Euler transformation was used to estimate lower-bound total TCR beta diversity. The public reads were run again by TCRdb, first through fastp at Q25 and then through MiXCR, and only productive beta chains were kept. One record per CDR3 amino acid sequence lists the most common genes and DNA. None of the V and J calls come from the authors' own analysis; TCRdb made them. The sample table contains hundreds of thousands of distinct CDR3 sequences; only one count was recorded for 56% of them. The top ten clonotypes cover 20% to 30% of the sample.

Study-level results and caveats: Estimates of total diversity from one million sequenced T cells were regarded as lower bounds and underestimates. As age increased, observed TCR beta diversity per million T cells dropped in a roughly linear way, and a significant reduction was already evident by age 40. Because the CMV infection status of the donors was unknown, age-related changes in expanded clonotypes may potentially have been confounded. Observed TCR beta diversity correlated strongly with the percentage of naive T cells measured by flow cytometry. Because profiling used bulk unsorted PBMCs, naive and antigen-experienced compartments could not be compared conclusively. Compared with the aged group, more naive CD4+ T cells, fewer expanded clones and increased TCR diversity were shown by the long-lived group, suggesting age selection.

The clonotype was recovered from a man aged 40-50 years in good health. The sequencing sample was made of blood. Recombination linked TRBV7-6 to TRBJ1-1; the best D guess is TRBD1, with 6 bases matching. The nucleotides are TGTGCCAGCAGTCCCACGACAACCGGACAGGAAGCTTTCTTT. This translates into CASSPTTTGQEAFF.